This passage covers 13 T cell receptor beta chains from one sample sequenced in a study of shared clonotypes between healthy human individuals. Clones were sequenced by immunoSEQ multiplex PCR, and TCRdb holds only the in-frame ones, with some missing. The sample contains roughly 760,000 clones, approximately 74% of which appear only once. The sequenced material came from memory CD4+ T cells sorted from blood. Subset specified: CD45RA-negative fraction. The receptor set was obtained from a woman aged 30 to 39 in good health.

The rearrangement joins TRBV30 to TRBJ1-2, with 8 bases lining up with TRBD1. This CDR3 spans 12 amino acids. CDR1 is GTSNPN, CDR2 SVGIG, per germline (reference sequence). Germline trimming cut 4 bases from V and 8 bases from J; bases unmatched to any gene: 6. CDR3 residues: CAWNQGAGGYTF. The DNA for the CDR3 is TGTGCCTGGAACCAGGGGGCTGGGGGCTACACCTTC.

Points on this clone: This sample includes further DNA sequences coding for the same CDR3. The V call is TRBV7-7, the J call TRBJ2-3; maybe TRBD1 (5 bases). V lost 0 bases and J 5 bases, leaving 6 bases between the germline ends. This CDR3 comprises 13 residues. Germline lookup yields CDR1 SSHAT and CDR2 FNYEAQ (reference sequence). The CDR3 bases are TGTGCCAGCAGCTTAGCAGGGGAAGATACGCAGTATTTT. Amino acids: CASSLAGEDTQYF. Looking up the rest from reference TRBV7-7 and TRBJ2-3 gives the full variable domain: GAGVSQSPRYKVTKRGQDVTLRCDPISSHATLYWYQQALGQGPEFLTYFNYEAQPDKSGLPSDRFSAERPEGSISTLTIQRTEQRDSAMYRCASSLAGEDTQYFGPGTRLTVL.

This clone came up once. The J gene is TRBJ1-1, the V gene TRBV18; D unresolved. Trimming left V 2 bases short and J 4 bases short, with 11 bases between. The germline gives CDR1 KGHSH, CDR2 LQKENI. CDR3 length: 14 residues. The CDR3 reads CASSPATPGTEAFF. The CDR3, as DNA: TGTGCCAGCTCACCAGCCACCCCTGGCACTGAAGCTTTCTTT.

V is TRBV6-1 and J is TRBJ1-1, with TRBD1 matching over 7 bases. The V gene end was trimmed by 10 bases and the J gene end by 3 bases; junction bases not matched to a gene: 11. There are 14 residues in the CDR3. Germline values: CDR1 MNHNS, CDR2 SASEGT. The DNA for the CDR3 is TGTGCCACCTATCCCGACAGGGAATACACTGAAGCTTTCTTT. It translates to CATYPDREYTEAFF.

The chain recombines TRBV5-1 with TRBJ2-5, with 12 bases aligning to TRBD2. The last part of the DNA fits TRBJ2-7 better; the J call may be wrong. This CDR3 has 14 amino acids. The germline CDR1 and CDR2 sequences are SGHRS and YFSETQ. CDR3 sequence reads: CASSIGTSGLEQYF. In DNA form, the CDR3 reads TGCGCCAGCAGCATAGGGACTAGCGGGCTCGAGCAGTACTTC.

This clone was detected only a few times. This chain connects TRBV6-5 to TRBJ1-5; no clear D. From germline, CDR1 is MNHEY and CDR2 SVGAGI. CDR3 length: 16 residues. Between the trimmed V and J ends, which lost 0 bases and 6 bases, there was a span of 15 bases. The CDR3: CASSYSGPGVGQPQHF. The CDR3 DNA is TGTGCCAGCAGTTACTCGGGTCCTGGGGTGGGTCAGCCCCAGCATTTT.

This chain's CDR3 is CASSLAYRTGGTGELFF. CDR3 in DNA: TGTGCCAGCAGCTTGGCCTACAGGACAGGGGGCACCGGGGAGCTGTTTTTT. The V and J genes are TRBV5-6 and TRBJ2-2; TRBD1 matches 10 bases. In germline, CDR1 is SGHDT, CDR2 YYEEEE. The CDR3 is 17 residues long. V trimming: 0 bases; J trimming: 4 bases; junction bases outside the gene matches: 6.

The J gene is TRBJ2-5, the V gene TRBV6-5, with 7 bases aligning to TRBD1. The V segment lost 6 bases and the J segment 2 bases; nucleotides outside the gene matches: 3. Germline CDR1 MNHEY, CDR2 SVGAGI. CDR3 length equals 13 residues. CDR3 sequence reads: CASSRGQQETQYF. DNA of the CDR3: TGTGCCAGCAGCCGGGGACAGCAAGAGACCCAGTACTTC.

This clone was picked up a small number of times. The CDR3 region is CASSYSFREKLFF. The CDR3 DNA reads as TGTGCCAGCAGTTACTCTTTTCGTGAAAAACTGTTTTTT. The chain is built from TRBV6-6 and TRBJ1-4; no firm D call. CDR3 length equals 13 residues. Trimming removed 0 bases at V and 7 bases at J, with 6 bases between. Germline V gives CDR1 MNHNY, CDR2 SVGAGI (reference sequence).

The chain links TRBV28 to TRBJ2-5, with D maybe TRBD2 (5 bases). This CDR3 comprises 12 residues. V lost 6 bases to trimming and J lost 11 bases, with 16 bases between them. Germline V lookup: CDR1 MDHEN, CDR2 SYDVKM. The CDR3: CASSPDLREQYF. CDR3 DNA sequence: TGTGCCAGCAGCCCGGACCTGAGGGAGCAGTACTTC.

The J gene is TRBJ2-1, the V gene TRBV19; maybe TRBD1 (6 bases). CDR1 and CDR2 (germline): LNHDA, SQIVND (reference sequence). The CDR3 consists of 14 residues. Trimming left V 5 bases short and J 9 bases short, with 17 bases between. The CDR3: CASSGPRWGPEQFF. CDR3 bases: TGTGCCAGTAGTGGGCCTCGGTGGGGGCCTGAGCAGTTCTTC.

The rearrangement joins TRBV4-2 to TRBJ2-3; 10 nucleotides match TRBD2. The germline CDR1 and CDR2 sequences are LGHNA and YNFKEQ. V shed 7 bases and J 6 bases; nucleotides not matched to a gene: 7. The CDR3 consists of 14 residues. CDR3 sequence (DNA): TGTGCCAGCACCGCAGGGACTAGCGAGGATACGCAGTATTTT. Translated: CASTAGTSEDTQYF.

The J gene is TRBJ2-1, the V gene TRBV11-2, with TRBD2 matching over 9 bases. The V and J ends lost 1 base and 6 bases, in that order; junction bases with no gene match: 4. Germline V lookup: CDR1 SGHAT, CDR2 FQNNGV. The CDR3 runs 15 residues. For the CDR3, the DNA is TGTGCCAGCAGCTTAGTCCAAGCGGGAGGCAATGAGCAGTTCTTC. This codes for CASSLVQAGGNEQFF.